What follows is one T cell receptor (beta chain) and its context. Its cognate antigen is unknown. This sample stems from a study of cytomegalovirus exposure and HLA in healthy donors. Study results and caveats: According to the study, 150 to 200 TCR beta chains were cytomegalovirus-associated.

CDR1 is PRHDT and CDR2 is FYEKMQ in the germline V gene (reference sequence). V gave up 2 bases and J gave up 2 bases, with 8 bases separating them. The CDR3 totals 14 residues. Profiled with immunoSEQ multiplex PCR; TCRdb holds only in-frame clones, not every one. This sample has 150,000 to 200,000 clones, with around 86% found just once. The chain uses TRBV13 and TRBJ2-3, with D tentatively TRBD2 (5 bases). What was sequenced was PBMCs. This sequence originates from a man aged 18 to 29 in good health and CMV-seropositive. Written as DNA, the CDR3 is TGTGCCAGCAGCTTAATCGGACTCACAGATACGCAGTATTTT. This encodes CASSLIGLTDTQYF.